This T cell receptor beta chain was retrieved from a study of beta chain features in type 1 diabetes. Broader study findings: VDJ junctions from patients with type 1 diabetes contained fewer insertions and more deletions. Cells expressing TCR highly could be over-represented by cDNA sequencing. Shorter TCRB CDR3s, moderately but significantly so, marked every one of the four CD4+ subsets in Type 1 diabetes patients.

CD45RO/CCR7/CD25/CD127/CD95/CD27 separated CD4+ naive, central memory, regulatory and stem cell-like memory cells by sorting. Trimming took off 3 bases at V and 0 bases at J, with 12 bases between the two ends. The CDR3 has 16 amino acids. CDR1 is LGHNA, CDR2 YSLEER, per germline. This clone was detected only a few times. What it binds is not known. The study reverse transcribed the entire isolated RNA, so it sequenced expressed TCRB transcripts. The method was immunoSEQ multiplex PCR; TCRdb's version includes in-frame clones alone and lacks a portion of them. The sample holds 100,000 to 150,000 clones, around 9% seen once.

This rearrangement joins TRBV4-3 to TRBJ1-3; unclear D gene. The TCR comes from a man younger than 45 with type 1 diabetes. Sample: central memory CD4+ T cells from blood. CDR3: CASSHLEGLSGNTIYF. CDR3 in DNA: TGCGCCAGCAGCCACCTAGAGGGCCTCTCTGGAAACACCATATATTTT.